The clone carrying this T cell receptor (beta chain) was observed a handful of times. In the same sample, other DNA sequences code for this CDR3. This specimen comes from a study of PD-1 and CTLA-4 blockade in melanoma. The germline CDR1 and CDR2 sequences are SNHLY and FYNNEI. V was trimmed by 3 bases and J by 2 bases, leaving 7 bases between them. The length of the CDR3 is 13 residues. Using immunoSEQ multiplex PCR, the repertoire was profiled, and TCRdb retains in-frame clones only, with some absent. The sample gives 20,000 to 25,000 clones, about 91% of which show up once; approximately 8% is in the top ten.

Sequences were derived from CD8+ T cells from peripheral blood, sampled before anti-PD-1 treatment. The rearrangement uses TRBV2 and TRBJ1-2; a possible D gene is TRBD1 (6 bases). The TCR originated in a human donor with melanoma. CDR3 in amino acids: CASSDQGNYGYTF. DNA for the CDR3: TGTGCCAGCAGTGATCAGGGGAACTATGGCTACACCTTC. Filled out from reference TRBV2 and TRBJ1-2, the complete variable domain reads EPEVTQTPSHQVTQMGQEVILRCVPISNHLYFYWYRQILGQKVEFLVSFYNNEISEKSEIFDDQFSVERPDGSNFTLKIRSTKLEDSAMYFCASSDQGNYGYTFGSGTRLTVV.